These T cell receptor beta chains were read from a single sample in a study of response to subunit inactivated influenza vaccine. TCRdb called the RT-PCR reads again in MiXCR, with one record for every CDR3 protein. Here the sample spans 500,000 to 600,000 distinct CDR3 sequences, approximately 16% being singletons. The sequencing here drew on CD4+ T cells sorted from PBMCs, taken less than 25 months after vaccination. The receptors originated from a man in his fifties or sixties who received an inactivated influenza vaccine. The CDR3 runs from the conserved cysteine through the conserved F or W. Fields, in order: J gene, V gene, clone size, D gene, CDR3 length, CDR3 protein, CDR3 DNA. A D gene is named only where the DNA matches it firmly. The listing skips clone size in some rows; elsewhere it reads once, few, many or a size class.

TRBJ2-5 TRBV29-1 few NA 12 CSVEEGGKTQYF TGCAGCGTTGAGGAGGGGGGGAAGACCCAGTACTTC
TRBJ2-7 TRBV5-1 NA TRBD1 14 CASSLLTGSYEQYF TGCGCCAGCAGCCTTTTGACAGGGTCCTACGAGCAGTACTTC
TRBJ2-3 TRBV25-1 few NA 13 CASGLRGHDTQYF TGTGCCAGCGGGCTCCGGGGCCATGATACGCAGTATTTT
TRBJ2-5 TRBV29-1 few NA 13 CSVEKGRQETQYF TGCAGTGTGGAGAAGGGCCGACAAGAGACCCAGTACTTC
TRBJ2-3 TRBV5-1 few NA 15 CASSWILEDTDTQYF TGCGCCAGCAGCTGGATCCTTGAGGACACAGATACGCAGTATTTT
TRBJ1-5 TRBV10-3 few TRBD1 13 CATRQGQNQPQHF TGTGCCACACGACAGGGACAAAATCAGCCCCAGCATTTT
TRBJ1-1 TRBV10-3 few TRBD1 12 CAIREGGKEAFF TGTGCCATCAGGGAAGGGGGCAAGGAAGCTTTCTTT
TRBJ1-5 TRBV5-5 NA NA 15 CASSFMGAGNQPQHF TGTGCCAGCAGCTTTATGGGGGCCGGCAATCAGCCCCAGCATTTT
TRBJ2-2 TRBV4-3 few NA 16 CASSQELAGARGELFF TGCGCCAGCAGCCAAGAACTGGCCGGGGCCCGCGGGGAGCTGTTTTTT
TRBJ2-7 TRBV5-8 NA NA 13 CASSFQGSREQYF TGTGCCAGCAGCTTTCAGGGGTCTCGGGAGCAGTACTTC
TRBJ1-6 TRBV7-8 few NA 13 CASSPGIDSPLHF TGTGCCAGCAGTCCAGGGATCGATTCACCCCTCCACTTT
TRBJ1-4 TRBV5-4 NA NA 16 CASSWGPGGQDEKLFF TGTGCCAGCAGCTGGGGCCCCGGGGGGCAGGACGAAAAACTGTTTTTT
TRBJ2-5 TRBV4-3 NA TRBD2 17 CASSQDFGGRARETQYF TGCGCCAGCAGCCAAGATTTCGGCGGGAGGGCCAGGGAGACCCAGTACTTC
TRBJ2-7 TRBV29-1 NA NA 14 CSVVAGSVSYEQYF TGCAGCGTTGTGGCAGGGTCGGTCTCCTACGAGCAGTACTTC
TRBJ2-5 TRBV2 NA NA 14 CASNRRGQQETQYF TGTGCCAGCAACCGGAGGGGGCAGCAAGAGACCCAGTACTTC
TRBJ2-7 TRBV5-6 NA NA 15 CASSERLTGIREQYF TGTGCCAGCAGCGAGAGGCTTACAGGGATTCGCGAGCAGTACTTC
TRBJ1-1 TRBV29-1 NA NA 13 CSVEDNGIPEAFF TGCAGCGTTGAAGATAACGGGATCCCTGAAGCTTTCTTT
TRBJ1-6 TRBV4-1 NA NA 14 CASSQEPANSPLHF TGCGCCAGCAGCCAAGAGCCTGCTAATTCACCCCTCCACTTT
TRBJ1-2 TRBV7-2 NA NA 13 CASSLATVYGYTF TGTGCCAGCAGCTTAGCGACGGTGTATGGCTACACCTTC
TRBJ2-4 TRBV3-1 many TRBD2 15 CASSQAGGPENIQYF TGTGCCAGCAGCCAAGCGGGGGGGCCGGAAAACATTCAGTACTTC
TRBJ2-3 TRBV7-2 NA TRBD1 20 CASSLPTSRDRGGSTDTQYF TGTGCCAGCAGCTTACCGACTTCCCGGGACAGGGGAGGTAGCACAGATACGCAGTATTTT
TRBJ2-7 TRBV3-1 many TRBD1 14 CASSLGTGKDEQYF TGTGCCAGCAGCCTCGGGACAGGGAAGGACGAGCAGTACTTC
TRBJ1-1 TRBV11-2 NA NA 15 CASSLNPAMNTEAFF TGTGCCAGCAGCTTAAATCCAGCGATGAACACTGAAGCTTTCTTT
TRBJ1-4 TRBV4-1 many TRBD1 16 CASSQGQRATNEKLFF TGCGCCAGCAGCCAGGGACAGAGGGCAACTAATGAAAAACTGTTTTTT